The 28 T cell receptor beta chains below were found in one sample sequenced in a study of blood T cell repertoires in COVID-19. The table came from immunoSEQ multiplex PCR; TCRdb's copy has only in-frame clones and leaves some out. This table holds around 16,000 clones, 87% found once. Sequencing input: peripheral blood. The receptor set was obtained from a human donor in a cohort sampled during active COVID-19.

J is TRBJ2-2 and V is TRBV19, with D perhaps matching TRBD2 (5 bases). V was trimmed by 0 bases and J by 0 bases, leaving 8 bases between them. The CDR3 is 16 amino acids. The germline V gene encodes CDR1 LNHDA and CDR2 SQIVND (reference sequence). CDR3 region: CASSIDSGANTGELFF. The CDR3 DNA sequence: TGTGCCAGTAGTATAGATTCCGGGGCGAACACCGGGGAGCTGTTTTTT. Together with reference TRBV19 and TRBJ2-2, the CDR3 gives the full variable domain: DGGITQSPKYLFRKEGQNVTLSCEQNLNHDAMYWYRQDPGQGLRLIYYSQIVNDFQKGDIAEGYSVSREKKESFPLTVTSAQKNPTAFYLCASSIDSGANTGELFFGEGSRLTVL.

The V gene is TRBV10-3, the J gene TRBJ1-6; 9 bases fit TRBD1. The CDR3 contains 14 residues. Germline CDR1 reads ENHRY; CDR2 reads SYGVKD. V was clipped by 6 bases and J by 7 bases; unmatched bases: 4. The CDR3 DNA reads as TGTGCCATCAGCGACAGGGGGTCCAATTCACCCCTCCACTTT. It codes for CAISDRGSNSPLHF.

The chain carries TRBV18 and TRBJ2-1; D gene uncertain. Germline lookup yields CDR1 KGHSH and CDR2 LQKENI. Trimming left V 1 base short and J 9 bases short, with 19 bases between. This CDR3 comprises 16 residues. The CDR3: CASSPQRDPSYGEQFF. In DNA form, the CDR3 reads TGTGCCAGCTCACCACAGCGCGACCCCTCGTACGGTGAGCAGTTCTTC.

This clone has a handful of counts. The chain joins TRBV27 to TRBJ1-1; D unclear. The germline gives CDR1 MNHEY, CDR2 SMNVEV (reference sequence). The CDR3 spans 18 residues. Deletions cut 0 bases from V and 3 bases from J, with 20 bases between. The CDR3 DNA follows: TGTGCCAGCAGTTTATCGCCCGCCTGGAGGAGGGAGGACACTGAAGCTTTCTTT. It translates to CASSLSPAWRREDTEAFF.

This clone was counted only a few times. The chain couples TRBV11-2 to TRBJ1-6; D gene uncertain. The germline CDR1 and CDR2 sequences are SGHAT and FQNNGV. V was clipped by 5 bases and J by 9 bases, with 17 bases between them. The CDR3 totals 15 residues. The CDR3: CASSLRTGSGSPLHF. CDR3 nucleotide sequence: TGTGCCAGCAGCCTCCGGACGGGGTCCGGTTCACCCCTCCACTTT.

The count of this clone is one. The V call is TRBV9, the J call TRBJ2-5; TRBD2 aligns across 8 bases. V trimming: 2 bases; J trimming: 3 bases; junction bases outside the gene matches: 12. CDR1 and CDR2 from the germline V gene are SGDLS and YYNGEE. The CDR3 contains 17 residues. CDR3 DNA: TGTGCCAGCAGCGTCTCGCCCCAGGGGCGGGGGGAAGAGACCCAGTACTTC. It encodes CASSVSPQGRGEETQYF.

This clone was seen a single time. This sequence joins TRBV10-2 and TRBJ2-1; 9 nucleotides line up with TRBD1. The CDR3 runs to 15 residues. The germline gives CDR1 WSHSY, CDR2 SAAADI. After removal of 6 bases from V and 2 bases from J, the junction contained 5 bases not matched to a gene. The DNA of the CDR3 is TGCGCCAGCAGCCCCGGGACAGGGACCTACAATGAGCAGTTCTTC. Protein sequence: CASSPGTGTYNEQFF.

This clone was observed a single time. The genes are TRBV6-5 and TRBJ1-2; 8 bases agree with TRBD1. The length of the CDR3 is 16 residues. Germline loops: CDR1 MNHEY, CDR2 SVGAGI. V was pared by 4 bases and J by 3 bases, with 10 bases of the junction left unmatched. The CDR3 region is CASSSPPGTGDYGYTF. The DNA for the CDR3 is TGTGCCAGCAGTTCGCCCCCCGGGACAGGAGACTATGGCTACACCTTC.

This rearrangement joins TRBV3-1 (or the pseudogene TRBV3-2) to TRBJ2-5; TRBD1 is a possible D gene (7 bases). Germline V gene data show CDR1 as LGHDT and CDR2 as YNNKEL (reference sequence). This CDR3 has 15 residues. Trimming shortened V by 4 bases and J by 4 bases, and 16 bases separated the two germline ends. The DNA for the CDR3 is TGTGCCAGCAGCCCCCGGAGGGGGCGGGTAGAGACCCAGTACTTC. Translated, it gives CASSPRRGRVETQYF.

The CDR3 sequence is CASSEAWGGRETQYF. The CDR3 bases are TGTGCCAGCAGTGAAGCGTGGGGGGGGCGAGAGACCCAGTACTTC. This chain uses TRBV2 with TRBJ2-5; TRBD2 might be the D (7 bases). V lost 0 bases, J lost 4 bases, and 12 bases lay in between. CDR3 length equals 15 residues. Looked up from germline, CDR1 is SNHLY and CDR2 is FYNNEI.

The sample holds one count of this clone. CDR3 sequence reads: CSSRGLQGSNTEAFF. CDR3 nucleotides: TGCAGCTCCCGGGGCCTCCAGGGGTCGAACACTGAAGCTTTCTTT. The V gene is TRBV29-1, the J gene TRBJ1-1; D possibly corresponds to TRBD1 (6 bases). V dropped 8 bases and J dropped 1 base, with 20 bases sitting between them. Germline V lookup: CDR1 SQVTM, CDR2 ANQGSEA. This CDR3 region has 15 residues.

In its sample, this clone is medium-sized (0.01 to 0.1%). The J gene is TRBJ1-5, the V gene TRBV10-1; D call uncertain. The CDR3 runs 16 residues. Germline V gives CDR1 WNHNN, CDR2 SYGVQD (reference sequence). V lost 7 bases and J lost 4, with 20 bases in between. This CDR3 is CASNWMILGGNQPQHF. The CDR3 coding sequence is TGCGCCAGCAATTGGATGATTTTGGGAGGTAATCAGCCCCAGCATTTT.

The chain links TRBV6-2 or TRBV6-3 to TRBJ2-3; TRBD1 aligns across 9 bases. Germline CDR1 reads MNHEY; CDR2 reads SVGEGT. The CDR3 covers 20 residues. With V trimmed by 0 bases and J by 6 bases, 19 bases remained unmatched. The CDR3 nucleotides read TGTGCCAGCAGTTACTCGACCGGGACAGGGAGAGTCCTTTCGCCGGATACGCAGTATTTT. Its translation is CASSYSTGTGRVLSPDTQYF.

In DNA, the CDR3 is TGTGCCAGCTCGGGGACACTCTACGAGCAGTACTTC. It encodes CASSGTLYEQYF. This rearrangement joins TRBV18 to TRBJ2-7; possibly TRBD1 for D (6 bases). The germline CDR1 and CDR2 sequences are KGHSH and LQKENI. The CDR3 consists of 12 residues. V shed 6 bases and J shed 3 bases, with 9 bases lying between them.

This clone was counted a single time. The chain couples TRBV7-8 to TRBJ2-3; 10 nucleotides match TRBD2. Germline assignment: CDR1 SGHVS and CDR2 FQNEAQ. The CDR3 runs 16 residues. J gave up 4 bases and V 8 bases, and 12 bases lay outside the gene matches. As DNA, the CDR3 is TGTGCCAGCCAGTTATCCCAGCGGGGGGGATCAGATACGCAGTATTTT. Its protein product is CASQLSQRGGSDTQYF.

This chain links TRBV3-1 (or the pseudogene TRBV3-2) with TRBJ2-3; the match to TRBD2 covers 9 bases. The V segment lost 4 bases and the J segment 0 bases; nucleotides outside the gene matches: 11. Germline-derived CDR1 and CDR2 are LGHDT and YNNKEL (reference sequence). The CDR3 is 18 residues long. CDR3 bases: TGTGCCAGCAGCCCGATGCGGGCTAGCGGGGCGAGCACAGATACGCAGTATTTT. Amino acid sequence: CASSPMRASGASTDTQYF.

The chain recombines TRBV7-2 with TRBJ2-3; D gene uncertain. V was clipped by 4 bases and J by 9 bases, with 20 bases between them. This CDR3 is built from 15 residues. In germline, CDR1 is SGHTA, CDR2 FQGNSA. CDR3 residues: CASSSTSLSRGTQYF. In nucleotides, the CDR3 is TGTGCCAGCAGCTCCACCTCCTTATCTCGAGGCACGCAGTATTTT.

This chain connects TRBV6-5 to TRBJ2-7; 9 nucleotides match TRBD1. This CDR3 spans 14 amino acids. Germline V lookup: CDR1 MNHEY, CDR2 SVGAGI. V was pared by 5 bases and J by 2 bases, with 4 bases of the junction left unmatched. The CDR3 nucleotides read TGTGCCAGCAGTAGAGGACAGGGGACCTACGAGCAGTACTTC. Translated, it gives CASSRGQGTYEQYF.

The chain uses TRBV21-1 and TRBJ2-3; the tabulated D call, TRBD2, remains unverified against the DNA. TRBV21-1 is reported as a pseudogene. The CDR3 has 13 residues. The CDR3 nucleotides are TGTGCCAGCAGGACGGGGGGGGCAGGTACGCAGTATTTT. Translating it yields CASRTGGAGTQYF.

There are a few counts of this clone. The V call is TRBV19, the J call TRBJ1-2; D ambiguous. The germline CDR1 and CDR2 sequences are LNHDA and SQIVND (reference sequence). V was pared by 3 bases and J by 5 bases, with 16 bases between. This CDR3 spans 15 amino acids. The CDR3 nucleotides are TGTGCCAGTAGTATGGGCACTCTCGGCCCATATGGCTACACCTTC. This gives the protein CASSMGTLGPYGYTF.

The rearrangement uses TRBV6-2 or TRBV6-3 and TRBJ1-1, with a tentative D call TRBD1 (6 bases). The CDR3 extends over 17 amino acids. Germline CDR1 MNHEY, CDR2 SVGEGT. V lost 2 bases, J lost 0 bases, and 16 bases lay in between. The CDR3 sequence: CASSYTKTGHMNTEAFF. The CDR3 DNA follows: TGTGCCAGCAGTTACACTAAGACAGGACACATGAACACTGAAGCTTTCTTT.

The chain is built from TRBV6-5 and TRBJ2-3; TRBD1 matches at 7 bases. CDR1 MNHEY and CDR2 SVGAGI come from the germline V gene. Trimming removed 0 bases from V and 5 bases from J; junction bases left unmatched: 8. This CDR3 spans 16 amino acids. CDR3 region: CASSYSGVGGQDTQYF. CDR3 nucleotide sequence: TGTGCCAGCAGTTACTCGGGGGTAGGGGGCCAAGATACGCAGTATTTT.

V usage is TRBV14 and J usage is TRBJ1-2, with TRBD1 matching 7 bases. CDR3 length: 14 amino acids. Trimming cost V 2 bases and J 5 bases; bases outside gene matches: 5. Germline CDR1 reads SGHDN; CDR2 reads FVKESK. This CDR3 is CASSQTGTVYGYTF. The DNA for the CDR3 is TGTGCCAGCAGCCAAACCGGGACAGTATATGGCTACACCTTC.

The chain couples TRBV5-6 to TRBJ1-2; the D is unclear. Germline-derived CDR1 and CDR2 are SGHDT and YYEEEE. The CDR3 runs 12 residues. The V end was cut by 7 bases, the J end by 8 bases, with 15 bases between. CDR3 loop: CASGRGGGGYTF. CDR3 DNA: TGTGCCAGCGGCCGTGGCGGTGGAGGCTACACCTTC.

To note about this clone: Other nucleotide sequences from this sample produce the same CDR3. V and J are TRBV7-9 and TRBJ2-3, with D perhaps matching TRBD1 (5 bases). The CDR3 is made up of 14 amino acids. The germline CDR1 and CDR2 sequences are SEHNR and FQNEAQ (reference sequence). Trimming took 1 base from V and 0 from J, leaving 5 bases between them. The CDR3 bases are TGTGCCAGCAGCTTAGAGGGGAGCACAGATACGCAGTATTTT. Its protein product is CASSLEGSTDTQYF. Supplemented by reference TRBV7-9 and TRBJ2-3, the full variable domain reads DTGVSQNPRHKITKRGQNVTFRCDPISEHNRLYWYRQTLGQGPEFLTYFQNEAQLEKSRLLSDRFSAERPKGSFSTLEIQRTEQGDSAMYLCASSLEGSTDTQYFGPGTRLTVL.

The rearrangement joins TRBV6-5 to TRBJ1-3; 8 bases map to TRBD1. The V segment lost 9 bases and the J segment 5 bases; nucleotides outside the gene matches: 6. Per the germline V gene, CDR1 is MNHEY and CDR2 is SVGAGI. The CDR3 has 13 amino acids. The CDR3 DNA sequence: TGTGCCAGTACCGGACAGGGACGAAACACCATATATTTT. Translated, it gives CASTGQGRNTIYF.

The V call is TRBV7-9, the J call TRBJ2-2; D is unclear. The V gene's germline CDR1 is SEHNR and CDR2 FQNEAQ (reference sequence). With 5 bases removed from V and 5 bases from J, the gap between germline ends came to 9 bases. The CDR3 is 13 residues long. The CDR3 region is CASSVQDTGELFF. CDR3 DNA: TGTGCCAGCAGCGTGCAGGATACCGGGGAGCTGTTTTTT.

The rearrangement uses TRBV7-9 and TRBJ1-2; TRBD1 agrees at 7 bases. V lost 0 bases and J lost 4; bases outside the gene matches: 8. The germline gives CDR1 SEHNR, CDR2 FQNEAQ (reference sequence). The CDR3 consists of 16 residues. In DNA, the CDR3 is TGTGCCAGCAGCTTAGCGCCCGGACAGGATTTCTATGGCTACACCTTC. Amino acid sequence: CASSLAPGQDFYGYTF.